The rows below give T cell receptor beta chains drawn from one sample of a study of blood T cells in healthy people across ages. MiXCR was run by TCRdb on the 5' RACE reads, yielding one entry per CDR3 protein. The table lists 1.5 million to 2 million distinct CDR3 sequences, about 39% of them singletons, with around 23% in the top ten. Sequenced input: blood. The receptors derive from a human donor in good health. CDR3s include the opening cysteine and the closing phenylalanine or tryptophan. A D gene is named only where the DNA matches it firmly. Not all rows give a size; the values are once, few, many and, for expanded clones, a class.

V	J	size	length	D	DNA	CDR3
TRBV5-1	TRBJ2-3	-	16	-	TGCGCCAGCAGCTTGGGACAGACGAGTAGCACAGATACGCAGTATTTT	CASSLGQTSSTDTQYF
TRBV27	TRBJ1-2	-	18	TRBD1	TGTGCCAGCAGTCCAGTACCGGGACAGGTGACTACTAACTATGGCTACACCTTC	CASSPVPGQVTTNYGYTF
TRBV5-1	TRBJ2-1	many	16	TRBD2	TGCGCCAGCAGCTTGGGACACGCGGGGGTCTACAATGAGCAGTTCTTC	CASSLGHAGVYNEQFF
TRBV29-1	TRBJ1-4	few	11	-	TGCAGCGTTGAAGAAAGAGAAAAACTGTTTTTT	CSVEEREKLFF
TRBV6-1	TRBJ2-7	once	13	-	TGTGCCAGCAGTGAAGTGGCAGTCGGCGAGCAGTACTTC	CASSEVAVGEQYF
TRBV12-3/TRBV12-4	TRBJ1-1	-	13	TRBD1	TGTGCCACCCTCCAGGGGGCCTACACTGAAGCTTTCTTT	CATLQGAYTEAFF
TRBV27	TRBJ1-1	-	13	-	TGTGCCAGCAGTTTCCACAAGAACACTGAAGCTTTCTTT	CASSFHKNTEAFF
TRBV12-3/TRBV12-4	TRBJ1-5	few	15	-	TGTGCCAGCAGTTTTTTTCAAGGGGTTAATCAGCCCCAGCATTTT	CASSFFQGVNQPQHF
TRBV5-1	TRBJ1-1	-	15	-	TGCGCCAGCAAACCCTATGGGGACGAAGGCACTGAAGCTTTCTTT	CASKPYGDEGTEAFF
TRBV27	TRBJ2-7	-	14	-	TGTGCCAGCAGTCCGGTCACCTCAGGGAACGAGCAGTACTTC	CASSPVTSGNEQYF
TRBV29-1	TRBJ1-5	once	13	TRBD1	TGCAGCGTTAAAGAACAGGGGAATCAGCCCCAGCATTTT	CSVKEQGNQPQHF
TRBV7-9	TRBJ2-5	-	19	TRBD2	TGTGCCAGCAGCTATACCAATTGGATTAGCGGGGGGGTCCAAGAGACCCAGTACTTC	CASSYTNWISGGVQETQYF
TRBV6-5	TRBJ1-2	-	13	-	TGTGCCAGCGGGTCGACGGCTGACTATGGCTACACCTTC	CASGSTADYGYTF
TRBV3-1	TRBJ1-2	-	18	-	TGTGCCAGCAGCCCACGTGCCGGAGCTACAGGGCGACACTATGGCTACACCTTC	CASSPRAGATGRHYGYTF
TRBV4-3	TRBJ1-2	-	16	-	TGCGCCAGCAGCCAAGACCGGTTAGTCGGCTTTGATGGCTACACCTTC	CASSQDRLVGFDGYTF
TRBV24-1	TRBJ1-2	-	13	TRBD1	TGTGCCACCGGGACAGGGGGCATAGGTGGCTACACCTTC	CATGTGGIGGYTF
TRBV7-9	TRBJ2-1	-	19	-	TGTGCCAGCAGCTTAGAAGTTGTGGGGGGCCCCAGCTCCTACAATGAGCAGTTCTTC	CASSLEVVGGPSSYNEQFF
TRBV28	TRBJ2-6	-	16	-	TGTGCCAGCACCAAACATAGGGCCTCTGGGGCCAACGTCCTGACTTTC	CASTKHRASGANVLTF
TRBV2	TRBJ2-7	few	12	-	TGTGCCAGCAGGGGTCCACGCTACGAGCAGTACTTC	CASRGPRYEQYF
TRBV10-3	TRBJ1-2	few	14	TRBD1	TGTGCCATCAGTGGAGGACAGGGACTCTCTGGCTACACCTTC	CAISGGQGLSGYTF
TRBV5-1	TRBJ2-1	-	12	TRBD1	TGCGCCAGCAGCCCCGGGACAGGGCCTGAGTTCTTC	CASSPGTGPEFF
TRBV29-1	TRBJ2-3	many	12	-	TGCAGCGTTGAAACTTTGACAGATACGCAGTATTTT	CSVETLTDTQYF
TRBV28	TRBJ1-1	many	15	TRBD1	TGTGCCAGCAGTCCCCCCGGGACAGTGAACACTGAAGCTTTCTTT	CASSPPGTVNTEAFF